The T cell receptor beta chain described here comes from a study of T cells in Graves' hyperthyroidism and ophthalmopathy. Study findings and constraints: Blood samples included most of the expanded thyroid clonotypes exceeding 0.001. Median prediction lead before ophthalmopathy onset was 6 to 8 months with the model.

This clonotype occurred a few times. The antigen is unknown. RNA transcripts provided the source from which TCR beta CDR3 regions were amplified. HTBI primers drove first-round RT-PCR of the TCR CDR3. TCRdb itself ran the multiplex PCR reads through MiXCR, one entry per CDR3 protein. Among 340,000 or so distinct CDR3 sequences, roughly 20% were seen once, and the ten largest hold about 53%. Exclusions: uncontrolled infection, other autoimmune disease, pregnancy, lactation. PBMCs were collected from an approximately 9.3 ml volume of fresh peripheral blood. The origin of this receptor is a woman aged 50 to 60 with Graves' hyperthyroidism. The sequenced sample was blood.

The CDR3 region is CASSDDLRETQYF. Here the CDR3 DNA reads TGTGCCAGCAGTGATGACTTGAGGGAGACCCAGTACTTC. This chain joins TRBV2 and TRBJ2-5; D gene ambiguous. The CDR3 sequence is 13 residues long. Germline CDR1 reads SNHLY; CDR2 reads FYNNEI. V lost 3 bases, J lost 5 bases, and 10 bases lay in between.